This T cell receptor beta chain stems from a study of blood T cell repertoires in COVID-19. Background on the study: T cells, B-cell-depleted T cells, or PBMCs supplied cDNA or gDNA.

Authors' analysis steps: How many nucleated cells were present was estimated from reference gene primer amplification. Libraries were prepared by immunoSEQ multiplex PCR; TCRdb keeps only in-frame clonotypes and omits some of them. V and J calls and clone size are those listed in that table; D and trimming were worked out from the DNA. The sample holds some 230,000 clones, around 87% seen once. The CDR3 runs to 15 residues. The ends lost 5 bases at V and 8 bases at J; junction bases unmatched: 5. Germline CDR1 is SGHTA and CDR2 is FQGNSA. The table lists this clone with a few counts. The V call is TRBV7-2, the J call TRBJ2-1; 14 positions agree with TRBD2. The TCR sequence derives from a woman aged 18-29 years in a cohort exposed to, infected with or recovered from COVID-19 (not recorded which). The sequencing sample was made of PBMCs or T cells enriched from blood (not recorded which). The CDR3, as DNA: TGTGCCAGCAGCATCGGGACTAGCGGGAGCTATGAGCAGTTCTTC. It yields the protein CASSIGTSGSYEQFF.